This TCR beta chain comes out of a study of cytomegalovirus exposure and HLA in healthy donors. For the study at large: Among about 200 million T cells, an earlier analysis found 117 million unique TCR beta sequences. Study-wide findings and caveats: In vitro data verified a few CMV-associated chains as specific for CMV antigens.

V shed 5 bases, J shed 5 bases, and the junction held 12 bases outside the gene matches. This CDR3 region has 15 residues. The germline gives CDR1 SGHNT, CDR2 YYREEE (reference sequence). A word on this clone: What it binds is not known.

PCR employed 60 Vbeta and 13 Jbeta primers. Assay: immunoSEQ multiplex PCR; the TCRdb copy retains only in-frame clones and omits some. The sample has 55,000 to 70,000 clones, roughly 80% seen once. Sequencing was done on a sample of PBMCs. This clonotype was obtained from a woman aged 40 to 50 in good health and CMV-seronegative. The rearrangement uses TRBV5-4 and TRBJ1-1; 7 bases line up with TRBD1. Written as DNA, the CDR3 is TGTGCCAGCAGGACGACAGGGACCCGCGGGACTGAAGCTTTCTTT. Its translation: CASRTTGTRGTEAFF.